The clone carrying this T cell receptor beta chain was observed a handful of times. The antigen remains unidentified. The assay was immunoSEQ multiplex PCR, and TCRdb's table has in-frame clones only and misses some. This sample yields about 47,000 clones, of which roughly 82% are seen a single time; around 2.5% belongs to the top ten. These data belong to a study of OX40 agonist ivuxolimab in advanced cancers. Study-level findings and limits: In general, CD8+ T cells held more expanded clones than CD4+ did, on average.

The CDR3 length is 14 residues. With V trimmed by 4 bases and J by 0 bases, 2 bases remained unmatched. From germline, CDR1 is MNHEY and CDR2 SVGAGI. This receptor was obtained from an adult with an advanced solid tumor such as melanoma, head and neck, liver or kidney cancer. The sequences come from CD4+ or CD8+ T cells sorted from blood, collected in a trial of the OX40 agonist ivuxolimab. V usage is TRBV6-5 and J usage is TRBJ1-1; 7 bases are shared with TRBD1. CDR3 loop: CASSSRGVNTEAFF. In DNA form, the CDR3 reads TGTGCCAGCAGTTCCAGGGGGGTGAACACTGAAGCTTTCTTT.